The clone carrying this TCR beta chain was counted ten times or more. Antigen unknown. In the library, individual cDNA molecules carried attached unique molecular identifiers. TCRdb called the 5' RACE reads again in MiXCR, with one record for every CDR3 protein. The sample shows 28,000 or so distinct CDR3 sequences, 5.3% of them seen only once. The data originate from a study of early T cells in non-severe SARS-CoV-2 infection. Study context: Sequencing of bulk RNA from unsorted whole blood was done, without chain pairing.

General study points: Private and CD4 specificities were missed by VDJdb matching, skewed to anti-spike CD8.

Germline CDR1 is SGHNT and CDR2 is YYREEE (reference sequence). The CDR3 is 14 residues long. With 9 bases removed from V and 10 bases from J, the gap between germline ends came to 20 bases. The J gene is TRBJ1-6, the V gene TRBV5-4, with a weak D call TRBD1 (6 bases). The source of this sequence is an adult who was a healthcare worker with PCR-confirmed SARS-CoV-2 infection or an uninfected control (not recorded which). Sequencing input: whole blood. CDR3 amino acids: CATTQRGDNSPLHF. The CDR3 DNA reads TGTGCCACCACCCAACGCGGGGACAACTCACCCCTCCACTTT.